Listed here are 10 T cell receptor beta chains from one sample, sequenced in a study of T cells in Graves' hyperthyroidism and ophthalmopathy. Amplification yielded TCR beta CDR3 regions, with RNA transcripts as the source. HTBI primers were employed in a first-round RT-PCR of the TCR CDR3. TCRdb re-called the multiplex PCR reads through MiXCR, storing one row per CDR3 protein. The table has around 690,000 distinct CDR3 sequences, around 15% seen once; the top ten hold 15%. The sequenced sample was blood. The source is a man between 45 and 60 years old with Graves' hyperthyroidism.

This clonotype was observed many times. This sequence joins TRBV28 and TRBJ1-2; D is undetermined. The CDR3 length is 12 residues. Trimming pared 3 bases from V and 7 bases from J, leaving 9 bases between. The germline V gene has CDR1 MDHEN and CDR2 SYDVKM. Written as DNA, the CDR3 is TGTGCCAGCAGTTTCGTTCACGTTGGCTACACCTTC. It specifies CASSFVHVGYTF.

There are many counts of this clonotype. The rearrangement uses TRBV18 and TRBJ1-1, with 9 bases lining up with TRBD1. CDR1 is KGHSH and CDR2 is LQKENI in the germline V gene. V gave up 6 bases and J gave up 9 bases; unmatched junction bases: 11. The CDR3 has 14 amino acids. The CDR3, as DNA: TGTGCCAGCTCGGGGGACAGGGAGTCTTATCAAGCTTTCTTT. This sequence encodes CASSGDRESYQAFF.

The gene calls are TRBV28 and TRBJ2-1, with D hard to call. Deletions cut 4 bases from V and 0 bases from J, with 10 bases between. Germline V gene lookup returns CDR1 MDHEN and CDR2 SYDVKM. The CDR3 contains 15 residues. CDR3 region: CASSSLDSSYNEQFF. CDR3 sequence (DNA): TGTGCCAGCAGTTCCCTGGATAGCTCCTACAATGAGCAGTTCTTC.

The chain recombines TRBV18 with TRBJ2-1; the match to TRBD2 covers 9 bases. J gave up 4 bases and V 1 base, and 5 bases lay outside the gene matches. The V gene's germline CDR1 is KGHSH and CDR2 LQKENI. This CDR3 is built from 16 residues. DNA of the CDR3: TGTGCCAGCTCACCACGACTAGCGGAGCCATACAATGAGCAGTTCTTC. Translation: CASSPRLAEPYNEQFF.

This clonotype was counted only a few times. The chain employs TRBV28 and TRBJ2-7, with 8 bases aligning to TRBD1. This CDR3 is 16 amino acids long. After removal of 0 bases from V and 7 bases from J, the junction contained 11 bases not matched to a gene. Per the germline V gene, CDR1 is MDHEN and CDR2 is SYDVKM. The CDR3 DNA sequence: TGTGCCAGCAGTTTATGGGGCGGGACAGGTCGACGGGAGCAGTACTTC. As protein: CASSLWGGTGRREQYF.

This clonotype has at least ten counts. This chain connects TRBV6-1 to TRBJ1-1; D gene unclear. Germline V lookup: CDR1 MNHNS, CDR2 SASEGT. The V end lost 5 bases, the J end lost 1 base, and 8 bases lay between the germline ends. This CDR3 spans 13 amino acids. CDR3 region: CASSRLQNTEAFF. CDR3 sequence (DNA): TGTGCCAGCAGTCGCCTGCAGAACACTGAAGCTTTCTTT.

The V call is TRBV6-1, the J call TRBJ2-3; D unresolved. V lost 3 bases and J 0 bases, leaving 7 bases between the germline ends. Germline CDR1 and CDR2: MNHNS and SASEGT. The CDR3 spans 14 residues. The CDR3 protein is CASSERVSTDTQYF. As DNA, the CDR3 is TGTGCCAGCAGTGAGCGCGTTAGCACAGATACGCAGTATTTT.

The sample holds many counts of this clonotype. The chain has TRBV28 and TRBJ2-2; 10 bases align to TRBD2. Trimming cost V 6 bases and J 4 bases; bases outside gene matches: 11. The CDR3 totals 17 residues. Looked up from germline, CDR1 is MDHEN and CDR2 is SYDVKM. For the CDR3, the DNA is TGTGCCAGCAGATCCCCGTCTAGCGGGAGTTTCACCGGGGAGCTGTTTTTT. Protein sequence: CASRSPSSGSFTGELFF.

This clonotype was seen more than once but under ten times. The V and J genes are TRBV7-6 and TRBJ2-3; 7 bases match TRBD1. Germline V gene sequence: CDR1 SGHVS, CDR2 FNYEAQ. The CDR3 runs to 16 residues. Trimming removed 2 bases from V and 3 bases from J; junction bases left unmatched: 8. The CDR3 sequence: CASSLREGARTDTQYF. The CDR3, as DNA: TGTGCCAGCAGCTTAAGAGAGGGGGCGCGGACAGATACGCAGTATTTT.

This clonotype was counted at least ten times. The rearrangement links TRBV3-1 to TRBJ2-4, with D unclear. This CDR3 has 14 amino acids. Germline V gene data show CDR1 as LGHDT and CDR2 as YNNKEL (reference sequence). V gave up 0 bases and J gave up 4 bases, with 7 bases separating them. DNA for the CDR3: TGTGCCAGCAGCCAAGATCGTCCGAAAAACATTCAGTACTTC. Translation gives CASSQDRPKNIQYF.